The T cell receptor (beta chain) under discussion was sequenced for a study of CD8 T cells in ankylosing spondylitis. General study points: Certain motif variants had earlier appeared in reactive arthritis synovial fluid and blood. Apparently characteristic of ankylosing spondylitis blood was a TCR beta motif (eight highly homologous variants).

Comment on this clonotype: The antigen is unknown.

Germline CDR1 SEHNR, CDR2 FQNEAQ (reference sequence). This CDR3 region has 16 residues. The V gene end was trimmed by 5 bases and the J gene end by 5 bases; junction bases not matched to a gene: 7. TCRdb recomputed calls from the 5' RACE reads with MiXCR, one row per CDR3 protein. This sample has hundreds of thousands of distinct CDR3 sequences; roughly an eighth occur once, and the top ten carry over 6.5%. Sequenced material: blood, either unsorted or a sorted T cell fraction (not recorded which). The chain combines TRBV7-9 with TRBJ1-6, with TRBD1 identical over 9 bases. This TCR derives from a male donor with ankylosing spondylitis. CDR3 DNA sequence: TGTGCCAGCAGCCCCACCGGGACAGGGAATAATTCACCCCTCCACTTT. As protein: CASSPTGTGNNSPLHF.